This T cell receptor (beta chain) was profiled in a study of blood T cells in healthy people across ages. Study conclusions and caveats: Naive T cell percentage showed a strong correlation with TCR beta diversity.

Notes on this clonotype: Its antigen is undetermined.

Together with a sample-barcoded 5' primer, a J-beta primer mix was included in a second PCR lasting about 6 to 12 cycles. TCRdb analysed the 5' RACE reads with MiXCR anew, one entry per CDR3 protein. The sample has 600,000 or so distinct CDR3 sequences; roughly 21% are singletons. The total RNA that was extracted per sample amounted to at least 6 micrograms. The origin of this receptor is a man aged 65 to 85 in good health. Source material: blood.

DNA of the CDR3: TGTGCCAGCAGCTCTACGGGGGAGTCCTACAATGAGCAGTTCTTC. The encoded protein is CASSSTGESYNEQFF. The V gene is TRBV7-3, the J gene TRBJ2-1, with D possibly TRBD2 on 6 matching bases. Looked up from germline, CDR1 is SGHTA and CDR2 is FQGTGA. The germline V and J ends were trimmed by 4 bases and 1 base, with 11 bases remaining between them. There are 15 residues in the CDR3.